This T cell receptor (beta chain) came from a study of T-cell memory formation after mild COVID-19. A note on this clonotype: Antigen unknown.

Study-wide results and limits: Most CD4+ clones that shrank were in CM and EM, while CD8+ ones turned up in EMRA. Balance between CD4 and CD8 was seen in clones contracting day 15 to 85, and a CD4+ lean was seen in later expanders. Some responding clones appeared in pre-infection memory, suggesting cross-reactive memory joined.

Germline-derived CDR1 and CDR2 are LNHDA and SQIVND (reference sequence). Trimming left V 3 bases short and J 3 bases short, with 11 bases between. CDR3 length equals 15 residues. Using constant-segment primers, 5'RACE produced TCR alpha and TCR beta cDNA libraries carrying sample barcodes and UMIs. TCRdb independently ran MiXCR on the 5' RACE reads; one entry per CDR3 protein. The profile shows 450,000 to 650,000 distinct CDR3 sequences, about a sixth of them singletons. The TCR sequence derives from an adult woman who had mild COVID-19 (a few samples of this study predate the infection). Cell type and time point are not known. The V gene is TRBV19, the J gene TRBJ2-2; D uncertain. Sequencing input: PBMCs or a T cell subset sorted from them (not recorded which). The CDR3 DNA follows: TGTGCCAGTAGTATGAACAGAGATTACACCGGGGAGCTGTTTTTT. Translating it yields CASSMNRDYTGELFF. The entire variable domain, with the rest obtained from reference TRBV19 and TRBJ2-2, is as follows: DGGITQSPKYLFRKEGQNVTLSCEQNLNHDAMYWYRQDPGQGLRLIYYSQIVNDFQKGDIAEGYSVSREKKESFPLTVTSAQKNPTAFYLCASSMNRDYTGELFFGEGSRLTVL.